The sequence of this T cell receptor (beta chain) was determined in a study of T cells in localized non-small cell lung cancer. CDR3 length equals 15 residues. After removal of 1 base from V and 3 bases from J, the junction contained 2 bases not matched to a gene. CDR1 is MNHNS, CDR2 SASEGT, per germline. The protocol was immunoSEQ multiplex PCR, while the TCRdb copy is restricted to in-frame clones and leaves out a portion. The sample contains about 33,000 clones, about 81% of which appear only once. This clone was observed a few times. The antigen is undetermined. Study outcomes and limitations: Because only a single region of the tumor was sequenced, heterogeneity remains possible. Adjacent lung held a median about 57 of the top 100 tumor clones. Uninvolved adjacent lung showed peak T cell clonality, exceeding tumor. Longer survival (overall) was linked to higher T cell density in blood.

The material sequenced was peripheral blood, taken before any cancer treatment. The clonotype was recovered from a male donor at least 60 years old with stage II squamous cell lung carcinoma. The chain is built from TRBV6-1 and TRBJ1-5; 8 nucleotides match TRBD1. The CDR3 spells CASSEGTGYNQPQHF. For the CDR3, the DNA is TGTGCCAGCAGTGAAGGGACAGGGTACAATCAGCCCCAGCATTTT.